Each of the 22 T cell receptor beta chains below was sequenced from the same sample in a study of blood T cells in healthy people across ages (dated by TCRdb to 2014 to 2015). Libraries were built with 5' RACE. Sequencing used an Illumina HiSeq 2500. A second PCR of about 6 to 12 cycles was run with a J-beta primer mix and a sample-barcoded 5' primer. Using fastp trimming at Q25 and MiXCR clonotype assembly, TCRdb reanalyzed the public sequencing data and kept in-frame beta chains. Each entry is one CDR3 protein sequence, shown with its most common DNA and genes. This sample has more than 800,000 distinct CDR3 sequences in its table, and 29% of those were observed once. Roughly a sixth of the sample is taken by the ten largest. Specimen: blood. All receptors come from an elderly woman in good health.

V usage is TRBV14 and J usage is TRBJ2-3, with 15 bases matching TRBD2. Losses at the gene ends were 4 bases for V and 2 bases for J; bases not matched to a gene: 10. This CDR3 is 19 amino acids long. The germline CDR1 and CDR2 sequences are SGHDN and FVKESK. The DNA of the CDR3 is TGTGCCAGCAGCCGAGGACTAGCGGGGGGGGCTCCCCACACAGATACGCAGTATTTT. The encoded protein is CASSRGLAGGAPHTDTQYF. Together with reference TRBV14 and TRBJ2-3, the CDR3 gives the full variable domain: EAGVTQFPSHSVIEKGQTVTLRCDPISGHDNLYWYRRVMGKEIKFLLHFVKESKQDESGMPNNRFLAERTGGTYSTLKVQPAELEDSGVYFCASSRGLAGGAPHTDTQYFGPGTRLTVL.

This clonotype was recorded at least ten times. V gene TRBV6-6 combines with J gene TRBJ2-1, with 8 bases identical to TRBD2. CDR1 is MNHNY, CDR2 SVGAGI, per germline (reference sequence). The V gene end was trimmed by 2 bases and the J gene end by 7 bases; junction bases not matched to a gene: 10. The CDR3 is 16 amino acids. The CDR3 spells CASSYQGLGGSNEQFF. For the CDR3, the DNA is TGTGCCAGCAGTTACCAGGGACTAGGTGGGTCTAATGAGCAGTTCTTC.

This clonotype was counted between two and nine times. V is TRBV5-1 and J is TRBJ1-5; 9 bases are a match to TRBD1. J gave up 3 bases and V 2 bases, and 9 bases lay outside the gene matches. The CDR3 runs to 17 residues. Germline assignment: CDR1 SGHRS and CDR2 YFSETQ. The CDR3 protein is CASSFYRGLIVNQPQHF. For the CDR3, the DNA is TGCGCCAGCAGCTTCTACAGGGGGCTTATTGTCAATCAGCCCCAGCATTTT.

In this sample, this clonotype turned up a few times. V gene TRBV7-2 combines with J gene TRBJ2-2; 7 bases map to TRBD1. Germline V gives CDR1 SGHTA, CDR2 FQGNSA. Trimming took 5 bases from V and 3 from J; bases not matched to a gene: 3. The CDR3 is 14 amino acids. The CDR3 protein is CASSGTAYTGELFF. CDR3 sequence (DNA): TGTGCCAGCAGCGGGACAGCTTACACCGGGGAGCTGTTTTTT.

This clonotype has a count of ten or more. V is TRBV7-9 and J is TRBJ1-1; 7 bases map to TRBD1. CDR1 and CDR2 (germline): SEHNR, FQNEAQ (reference sequence). The CDR3 is 14 residues long. The ends lost 5 bases at V and 3 bases at J; junction bases unmatched: 6. Here the CDR3 reads CASSRQGGDTEAFF. In DNA form, the CDR3 reads TGTGCCAGCAGCCGACAGGGAGGAGACACTGAAGCTTTCTTT.

This clonotype occurred many times. The genes are TRBV7-2 and TRBJ2-3, with 7 bases identical to TRBD1. Germline loops: CDR1 SGHTA, CDR2 FQGNSA. This CDR3 contains 14 residues. The V segment lost 3 bases and the J segment 4 bases; nucleotides outside the gene matches: 4. CDR3 DNA sequence: TGTGCCAGCAGCTTGGGCGGACAGGCAGATACGCAGTATTTT. Translated: CASSLGGQADTQYF.

The chain uses TRBV6-5 and TRBJ1-1; D may be TRBD1 (6 bases). The CDR3 runs to 18 residues. Per the germline V gene, CDR1 is MNHEY and CDR2 is SVGAGI. V lost 4 bases, J lost 0 bases, and 21 bases lay in between. This chain's CDR3 is CASSSLSRGRSVNTEAFF. The DNA of the CDR3 is TGTGCCAGCAGTTCCCTCTCTCGGGGGCGGAGCGTGAACACTGAAGCTTTCTTT.

This clonotype came up many times. This chain uses TRBV5-1 with TRBJ2-3; D may be TRBD1 (6 bases). This CDR3 has 14 residues. Germline V gene data show CDR1 as SGHRS and CDR2 as YFSETQ. The ends were cut back, 4 bases at V and 2 bases at J, with 11 bases in the middle. The CDR3 DNA is TGCGCCAGCAGCAACACAGGGCCCACAGATACGCAGTATTTT. Residues: CASSNTGPTDTQYF.

This clonotype was observed at least ten times. The chain carries TRBV7-2 and TRBJ2-7; no clear D. Germline loops: CDR1 SGHTA, CDR2 FQGNSA. V was cut by 4 bases and J by 3 bases, with 7 bases left in between. The CDR3 has 12 amino acids. The CDR3 protein is CASSSTIYEQYF. The CDR3 region has the DNA TGTGCCAGCAGCTCCACAATCTACGAGCAGTACTTC.

As to this clonotype: Just one base apart from a much larger clone, this may be a read error. The chain is built from TRBV15 and TRBJ2-5; 7 positions agree with TRBD2. Germline lookup yields CDR1 LNHNV and CDR2 YYDKDF (reference sequence). The CDR3 extends over 15 amino acids. The trim removed 1 base at V and 11 bases at J, leaving 13 bases unmatched. The CDR3 sequence is CATSRGLGRGDEQYF. CDR3 nucleotides: TGTGCCACCAGCAGAGGGTTGGGTCGGGGGGATGAGCAGTACTTC.

The chain uses TRBV6-1 and TRBJ2-7; 11 bases agree with TRBD2. The CDR3 has 15 residues. Germline values: CDR1 MNHNS, CDR2 SASEGT. J was trimmed by 7 bases and V by 4 bases; bases with no gene match: 9. CDR3 in amino acids: CASSVAGGPWNEQYF. CDR3 in DNA: TGTGCCAGCAGTGTAGCGGGGGGGCCTTGGAATGAGCAGTACTTC.

About this clonotype: The junction differs from germline at one of its ends, possibly a read error. This rearrangement joins TRBV4-3 to TRBJ1-4, with 7 bases fitting TRBD1. CDR1 and CDR2 (germline): LGHNA, YSLEER. The length of the CDR3 is 16 residues. DNA of the CDR3: TGCGTCAGCAGCCATTCACCGGGACAGAATAATGAAAAACTGTTTTTT. Its protein product is CVSSHSPGQNNEKLFF.

As for this clonotype: A much larger clonotype is one base distant, so this may be a read error. The J gene is TRBJ2-1, the V gene TRBV28; D is possibly TRBD2 (6 bases). CDR3 length equals 14 residues. The V gene's germline CDR1 is MDHEN and CDR2 SYDVKM. V shed 7 bases and J shed 13 bases, with 23 bases lying between them. The CDR3 is CASTPGASEETQFF. CDR3 bases: TGTGCCAGCACCCCAGGTGCTAGCGAAGAGACCCAGTTCTTC.

V is TRBV7-2 and J is TRBJ2-1; 9 nucleotides agree with TRBD2. The CDR3 length is 17 residues. Trimming removed 1 base from V and 8 bases from J; junction bases left unmatched: 12. The V gene's germline CDR1 is SGHTA and CDR2 FQGNSA. For the CDR3, the DNA is TGTGCCAGCAGCTTAGTATCTAGCGGGGAGTACGCCGATGAGCAGTTCTTC. It translates to CASSLVSSGEYADEQFF.

Ten or more counts support this clonotype. V gene TRBV28 combines with J gene TRBJ1-5; tentatively, D is TRBD1 (6 bases). The germline CDR1 and CDR2 sequences are MDHEN and SYDVKM. The CDR3 extends over 15 amino acids. Deletions cut 7 bases from V and 11 bases from J, with 24 bases between. The CDR3 loop reads CASTVQGGGDHAQHF. In DNA form, the CDR3 reads TGTGCCAGCACCGTACAGGGTGGGGGGGATCACGCCCAGCATTTT.

With regard to this clonotype: This may come from a read error, since a much larger clone is one base off. This chain links TRBV2 with TRBJ2-7; 9 positions match TRBD2. The assigned J gene may be wrong: the sequence end matches TRBJ2-5 better. Germline V CDR1 and CDR2: SNHLY, FYNNEI. The CDR3 covers 16 residues. CDR3 nucleotide sequence: TGTGCCAGCAGTGGAGGGACGCGGGGGGGCCTGGAGACCCAGTACTTC. It encodes CASSGGTRGGLETQYF.

This clonotype was observed a handful of times. The chain is built from TRBV7-8 and TRBJ2-3, with 10 bases that match TRBD1. The CDR3 covers 16 residues. The J segment lost 3 bases and the V segment lost 1 base, leaving 4 bases of the junction unmatched. CDR1 is SGHVS, CDR2 FQNEAQ, per germline. CDR3 sequence (DNA): TGTGCCAGCAGCTTAGTGACAGGGGGCAGGACAGATACGCAGTATTTT. This translates into CASSLVTGGRTDTQYF.

The gene calls are TRBV6-5 and TRBJ2-3; 8 bases match TRBD2. With 3 bases clipped from V and 5 bases from J, the junction kept 7 bases outside the gene matches. Looked up from germline, CDR1 is MNHEY and CDR2 is SVGAGI. There are 15 residues in the CDR3. CDR3 loop: CASSYQAGGIDTQYF. In nucleotides, the CDR3 is TGTGCCAGCAGTTATCAGGCGGGGGGTATAGATACGCAGTATTTT.

The chain is built from TRBV28 and TRBJ1-1; D possibly corresponds to TRBD1 (5 bases). In germline, CDR1 is MDHEN, CDR2 SYDVKM. The CDR3 spans 15 residues. V was cut by 4 bases and J by 3 bases, with 15 bases left in between. CDR3 region: CASSSRAAGYTEAFF. CDR3 in DNA: TGTGCCAGCAGTTCTCGCGCAGCAGGGTACACTGAAGCTTTCTTT.

J is TRBJ1-4 and V is TRBV6-5; D gene unclear. The CDR3 totals 13 residues. Per germline, CDR1 MNHEY and CDR2 SVGAGI. V lost 10 bases, J lost 3 bases, and 12 bases lay in between. The CDR3 nucleotides are TGTGCCACCGGGGATTCCGCTAATGAAAAACTGTTTTTT. Translating gives CATGDSANEKLFF.

The table lists this clonotype with many counts. This chain connects TRBV30 to TRBJ2-7; D uncertain. Germline V gene lookup returns CDR1 GTSNPN and CDR2 SVGIG (reference sequence). This CDR3 has 13 amino acids. As DNA, the CDR3 is TGTGCGTATTTCTCGTGGGCGGACTACGAGCAGTACTTC. Its translation is CAYFSWADYEQYF.

This clonotype has at least ten counts. The rearrangement joins TRBV7-9 to TRBJ2-7, with D unresolved. CDR3 length equals 14 residues. Looked up from germline, CDR1 is SEHNR and CDR2 is FQNEAQ (reference sequence). Trimming left V 6 bases short and J 0 bases short, with 12 bases between. DNA for the CDR3: TGTGCCAGCAGGAAGGACGGTACCTCCTACGAGCAGTACTTC. It encodes CASRKDGTSYEQYF.